One sample yielded the 31 T cell receptor beta chains listed below, sequenced in a study of regulatory dendritic cells for organ transplantation. CFSE-labeled sorted T cells met regulatory or mature dendritic cells for around five days. The antigens these receptors bind are not known. Data came from immunoSEQ multiplex PCR; TCRdb stores just in-frame clones and leaves some out. This sample has roughly 5,800 clones, with about 70% found just once. The source material was memory CD8+ T cells from blood cultured with regulatory dendritic cells. Indicated subset: CD45RO+ memory T cells. Receptors originate from a human donor in good health.

The CDR3 region has the DNA TGTGCCAGCAGTTTTACGGGGGGGACCCAGTACTTC. Translation gives CASSFTGGTQYF. The chain uses TRBV5-4 and TRBJ2-5; TRBD2 agrees at 7 bases. V was clipped by 5 bases and J by 7 bases; unmatched bases: 5. This CDR3 region has 12 residues. In germline, CDR1 is SGHNT, CDR2 YYREEE (reference sequence).

This clone has only one observation. CDR3: CASSLPLLPPPEQFF. The CDR3 DNA reads TGTGCCAGCAGCTTACCCCTTCTACCCCCCCCCGAGCAGTTCTTC. This chain links TRBV7-9 with TRBJ2-1, with D unresolved. Germline assignment: CDR1 SEHNR and CDR2 FQNEAQ (reference sequence). This CDR3 comprises 15 residues. V was pared by 2 bases and J by 10 bases, with 18 bases between.

The CDR3 region is CAISSTPGGGQPQHF. The CDR3 DNA reads TGTGCCATCAGCTCTACTCCGGGAGGAGGTCAGCCCCAGCATTTT. This chain uses TRBV10-3 with TRBJ1-5; D gene uncertain. V lost 6 bases and J lost 6, with 18 bases in between. This CDR3 is built from 15 residues. The V gene's germline CDR1 is ENHRY and CDR2 SYGVKD.

The chain combines TRBV7-9 with TRBJ1-2; D gene ambiguous. V lost 2 bases to trimming and J lost 4 bases, with 8 bases between them. Germline CDR1 reads SEHNR; CDR2 reads FQNEAQ (reference sequence). CDR3 size: 13 residues. CDR3 DNA sequence: TGTGCCAGCAGCTTACCGGACCTCTATGGCTACACCTTC. Encoded protein: CASSLPDLYGYTF.

The CDR3 here is CASSTYSYEQYF. The CDR3 bases are TGTGCCAGCAGCACGTACTCCTACGAGCAGTACTTC. The chain carries TRBV14 and TRBJ2-7, with D unclear. The V end lost 5 bases, the J end lost 0 bases, and 5 bases lay between the germline ends. Looked up from germline, CDR1 is SGHDN and CDR2 is FVKESK. The CDR3 covers 12 residues.

This sequence joins TRBV5-4 and TRBJ1-4; D not resolved. Germline CDR1 and CDR2: SGHNT and YYREEE (reference sequence). The CDR3 has 12 residues. The V end lost 2 bases, the J end lost 8 bases, and 7 bases lay between the germline ends. The CDR3: CASSFLGEKLFF. CDR3 in DNA: TGTGCCAGCAGCTTTCTGGGGGAAAAACTGTTTTTT. The complete variable domain, with remaining parts taken from reference TRBV5-4 and TRBJ1-4, reads ETGVTQSPTHLIKTRGQQVTLRCSSQSGHNTVSWYQQALGQGPQFIFQYYREEENGRGNFPPRFSGLQFPNYSSELNVNALELDDSALYLCASSFLGEKLFFGSGTQLSVL.

The CDR3 is CASSHTGGSDYGYTF. The CDR3 DNA reads TGTGCCAGCAGCCACACAGGGGGGAGTGACTATGGCTACACCTTC. The gene calls are TRBV7-9 and TRBJ1-2, with TRBD1 matching 8 bases. CDR1 is SEHNR, CDR2 FQNEAQ, per germline (reference sequence). This CDR3 has 15 amino acids. The ends lost 5 bases at V and 3 bases at J; junction bases unmatched: 8.

The rearrangement links TRBV2 to TRBJ1-1; D may be TRBD1 (6 bases). V was cut by 9 bases and J by 1 base, with 6 bases left in between. CDR3 length equals 11 residues. Germline-derived CDR1 and CDR2 are SNHLY and FYNNEI. The CDR3 loop reads CARQGNTEAFF. In DNA form, the CDR3 reads TGTGCCAGACAGGGGAACACTGAAGCTTTCTTT.

This clone was detected only once. Here the CDR3 reads CASSFSPDDSWGNGYTF. CDR3 bases: TGTGCCAGCAGCTTTTCCCCCGATGACAGTTGGGGAAATGGCTACACCTTC. The rearrangement links TRBV5-5 to TRBJ1-2; maybe TRBD1 (5 bases). CDR3 length: 17 amino acids. V dropped 2 bases and J dropped 6 bases, with 23 bases sitting between them. Germline CDR1 is SGHKS and CDR2 is YYEKEE (reference sequence).

The rearrangement uses TRBV29-1 and TRBJ2-7; 8 bases are a match to TRBD1. The CDR3 totals 14 residues. The germline V gene has CDR1 SQVTM and CDR2 ANQGSEA. The junction had 6 bases not matched to a gene; V was cut back by 1 base and J by 4 bases. The DNA for the CDR3 is TGCAGCGTTGAAGGTCCGGGACAGGAATACGAGCAGTACTTC. Translating it yields CSVEGPGQEYEQYF.

This chain connects TRBV7-9 to TRBJ2-3, with D perhaps TRBD2 (6 bases). The CDR3 is made up of 16 amino acids. Trimming removed 1 base from V and 0 bases from J, with 11 bases in between. Per germline, CDR1 SEHNR and CDR2 FQNEAQ (reference sequence). CDR3 in amino acids: CASSLVQTSSTDTQYF. DNA of the CDR3: TGTGCCAGCAGCTTAGTCCAGACTAGTAGCACAGATACGCAGTATTTT.

This clone appeared once. The chain employs TRBV4-2 and TRBJ2-7; 8 nucleotides align to TRBD2. The CDR3 extends over 15 amino acids. After removal of 0 bases from V and 3 bases from J, the junction contained 4 bases not matched to a gene. CDR1 and CDR2 (germline): LGHNA, YNFKEQ. The CDR3 DNA sequence: TGTGCCAGCAGCCAAGAACGGGGGGGCTTCTACGAGCAGTACTTC. Amino acids: CASSQERGGFYEQYF.

This chain uses TRBV15 with TRBJ1-1; a weak D match, TRBD1 (6 bases). This CDR3 spans 16 amino acids. V lost 0 bases and J 3 bases, leaving 14 bases between the germline ends. Germline assignment: CDR1 LNHNV and CDR2 YYDKDF (reference sequence). As DNA, the CDR3 is TGTGCCACCAGCAGAGATCTTGCTGGGGGCGACACTGAAGCTTTCTTT. Its translation is CATSRDLAGGDTEAFF.

The count of this clone is one. The chain is built from TRBV19 and TRBJ2-1; the D gene is possibly TRBD2 (6 bases). Trimming shortened V by 1 base and J by 4 bases, and 8 bases separated the two germline ends. This CDR3 contains 14 residues. Germline CDR1 and CDR2: LNHDA and SQIVND (reference sequence). CDR3 loop: CASSIGAGYNEQFF. CDR3 sequence (DNA): TGTGCCAGTAGTATAGGGGCGGGATACAATGAGCAGTTCTTC.

Regarding this clone: It is unclear where the CDR3 begins or ends on the DNA, so no DNA is shown, and the CDR3 is as TCRdb lists it. J is TRBJ1-2 and V is TRBV28; the table names TRBD1, a call not compared with the DNA. The CDR3 contains 14 residues when both ends are counted. CDR1 is MDHEN and CDR2 is SYDVKM in the germline V gene. CDR3 loop: CASSFLAGNYGYTF.

This chain uses TRBV7-9 with TRBJ2-5, with TRBD1 identical over 7 bases. The CDR3 is 17 residues long. V gave up 0 bases and J gave up 0 bases; unmatched junction bases: 7. Germline V CDR1 and CDR2: SEHNR, FQNEAQ (reference sequence). DNA of the CDR3: TGTGCCAGCAGCTTAGCGCAAGGGGGCCCCCACCAAGAGACCCAGTACTTC. It codes for CASSLAQGGPHQETQYF.

The V and J genes are TRBV28 and TRBJ2-1; D ambiguous. The CDR3 runs 14 residues. Germline CDR1 reads MDHEN; CDR2 reads SYDVKM. V was trimmed by 7 bases and J by 8 bases, leaving 18 bases between them. In DNA form, the CDR3 reads TGTGCCAGCAATCAGTTCCGTTCGACACATGAGCAGTTCTTC. Protein: CASNQFRSTHEQFF.

V and J are TRBV21-1 and TRBJ1-6; the D call of TRBD1 is as the table states it, not checked on the DNA. TRBV21-1 is designated a pseudogene. The CDR3 sequence is 16 residues long. CDR3 amino acids: CASSKGSGRANSPLHF. The CDR3 region has the DNA TGTGCCAGCAGCAAAGGGTCGGGCAGGGCCAATTCACCCCTCCACTTT.

The rearrangement joins TRBV5-1 to TRBJ2-1, with 12 bases aligning to TRBD2. V trimming: 4 bases; J trimming: 3 bases; junction bases outside the gene matches: 8. The CDR3 is 17 amino acids. Germline values: CDR1 SGHRS, CDR2 YFSETQ. This CDR3 is CASSRMGLAGLYNEQFF. The DNA for the CDR3 is TGCGCCAGCAGCCGGATGGGACTAGCGGGCCTCTACAATGAGCAGTTCTTC.

The count of this clone is one. V and J are TRBV30 and TRBJ1-4, with 10 positions matching TRBD1. Germline V gene data show CDR1 as GTSNPN and CDR2 as SVGIG (reference sequence). The V gene end was trimmed by 0 bases and the J gene end by 7 bases; junction bases not matched to a gene: 5. This CDR3 has 15 amino acids. Here the CDR3 DNA reads TGTGCCTGGAGTGTACTGGGACAGGGGAGTGAAAAACTGTTTTTT. This sequence encodes CAWSVLGQGSEKLFF.

The J gene is TRBJ2-1, the V gene TRBV1; TRBD2 reflects the table's D call only, with no check against the DNA. TRBV1 is described as a pseudogene. CDR3 size: 14 residues. The CDR3 is CTSSQDGEDNEQFF. The CDR3 DNA reads TGCACCAGCAGCCAAGACGGGGAAGACAATGAGCAGTTCTTC.

This chain links TRBV6-1 with TRBJ2-1; D may be TRBD2 (5 bases). Trimming pared 3 bases from V and 3 bases from J, leaving 15 bases between. The germline V gene encodes CDR1 MNHNS and CDR2 SASEGT. The CDR3 has 16 amino acids. CDR3 amino acids: CASSDSTGISYNEQFF. In nucleotides, the CDR3 is TGTGCCAGCAGTGACAGTACGGGGATCAGCTACAATGAGCAGTTCTTC.

The J gene is TRBJ2-7, the V gene TRBV7-2; D possibly corresponds to TRBD2 (5 bases). V lost 5 bases and J 3 bases, leaving 17 bases between the germline ends. The CDR3 spans 15 residues. Per germline, CDR1 SGHTA and CDR2 FQGNSA. CDR3 in DNA: TGTGCCAGCAGCCGGCCGGGGTCAGGCTTCTACGAGCAGTACTTC. The encoded protein is CASSRPGSGFYEQYF.

This clone occurred a few times. The chain couples TRBV6-6 to TRBJ2-7, with 11 nucleotides matching TRBD2. Germline CDR1 is MNHNY and CDR2 is SVGAGI (reference sequence). Trimming cost V 2 bases and J 6 bases; bases outside gene matches: 6. The CDR3 has 15 amino acids. The CDR3 DNA is TGTGCCAGCAGTTACCAGACTAGCGGGACGCTCGAGCAGTACTTC. This translates into CASSYQTSGTLEQYF.

The rearrangement joins TRBV6-6 to TRBJ1-1; D is ambiguous. The V end lost 7 bases, the J end lost 2 bases, and 5 bases lay between the germline ends. Germline assignment: CDR1 MNHNY and CDR2 SVGAGI (reference sequence). The CDR3 consists of 11 residues. DNA for the CDR3: TGTGCCAGCACCTCTAACACTGAAGCTTTCTTT. Translation gives CASTSNTEAFF.

The chain couples TRBV7-2 to TRBJ1-1; D gene ambiguous. Germline values: CDR1 SGHTA, CDR2 FQGNSA. Trimming pared 1 base from V and 3 bases from J, leaving 12 bases between. The CDR3 has 15 amino acids. CDR3 bases: TGTGCCAGCAGCTTAGTAGGGTTGGCGGACACTGAAGCTTTCTTT. Translating gives CASSLVGLADTEAFF. The full variable domain, its missing parts supplied by reference TRBV7-2 and TRBJ1-1, is GAGVSQSPSNKVTEKGKDVELRCDPISGHTALYWYRQSLGQGLEFLIYFQGNSAPDKSGLPSDRFSAERTGGSVSTLTIQRTQQEDSAVYLCASSLVGLADTEAFFGQGTRLTVV.

This clone was detected once. The V call is TRBV21-1, the J call TRBJ2-2; TRBD1 is the table's D call, not checked against the DNA. TRBV21-1 is labeled a pseudogene. The CDR3 extends over 15 amino acids. The CDR3 sequence: CASSKTGGNTGELFF. The CDR3 bases are TGTGCCAGCAGCAAGACAGGGGGGAACACCGGGGAGCTGTTTTTT.

J is TRBJ2-7 and V is TRBV29-1, with 8 bases identical to TRBD1. Per germline, CDR1 SQVTM and CDR2 ANQGSEA. Losses at the gene ends were 4 bases for V and 4 bases for J; bases not matched to a gene: 6. The CDR3 is 13 residues long. The CDR3 region has the DNA TGCAGCGTTGGAACCCACAGGGGGTACGAGCAGTACTTC. It is translated as CSVGTHRGYEQYF.

A remark on this clone: A read error is likely, as this CDR3 ends without the conserved phenylalanine or tryptophan. No DNA is shown, since the ends of the CDR3 on it are uncertain; the CDR3 is the one TCRdb lists. The V gene is TRBV2, the J gene TRBJ1-1. Per germline, CDR1 SNHLY and CDR2 FYNNEI. With termini counted, the CDR3 has 12 amino acids. CDR3 protein: CASIPPPAPPPV.

V usage is TRBV9 and J usage is TRBJ2-3; 10 bases are a match to TRBD2. Trimming cost V 3 bases and J 6 bases; bases outside gene matches: 10. The V gene's germline CDR1 is SGDLS and CDR2 YYNGEE. This CDR3 is 16 amino acids long. The CDR3 here is CASSGSLAGGWDTQYF. The DNA of the CDR3 is TGTGCCAGCAGCGGGTCCTTAGCGGGGGGTTGGGATACGCAGTATTTT.

The CDR3 here is CAIGDGTYEQYF. CDR3 bases: TGTGCCATCGGGGACGGGACCTACGAGCAGTACTTC. The gene calls are TRBV10-3 and TRBJ2-7; tentatively, D is TRBD1 or TRBD2 (5 bases each). V was trimmed by 8 bases and J by 2 bases, leaving 10 bases between them. The CDR3 sequence is 12 residues long. Germline CDR1 and CDR2: ENHRY and SYGVKD.